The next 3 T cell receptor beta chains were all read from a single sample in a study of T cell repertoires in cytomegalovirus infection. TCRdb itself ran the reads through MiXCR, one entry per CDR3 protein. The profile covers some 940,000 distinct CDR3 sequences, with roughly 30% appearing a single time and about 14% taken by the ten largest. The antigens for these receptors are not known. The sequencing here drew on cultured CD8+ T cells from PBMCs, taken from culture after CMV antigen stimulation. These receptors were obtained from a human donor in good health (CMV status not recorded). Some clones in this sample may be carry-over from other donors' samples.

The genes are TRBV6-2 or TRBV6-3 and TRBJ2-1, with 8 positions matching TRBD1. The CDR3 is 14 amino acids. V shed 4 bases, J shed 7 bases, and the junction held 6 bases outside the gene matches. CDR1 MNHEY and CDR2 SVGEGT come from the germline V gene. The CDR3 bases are TGTGCCAGCAGTTCAGGGGGCTACTCGAATGAGCAGTTCTTC. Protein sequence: CASSSGGYSNEQFF.

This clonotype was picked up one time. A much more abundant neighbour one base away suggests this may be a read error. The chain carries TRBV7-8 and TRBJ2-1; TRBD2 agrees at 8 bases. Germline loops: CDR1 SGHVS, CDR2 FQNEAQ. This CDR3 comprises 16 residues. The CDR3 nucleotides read TGTGCCAGCAGCTTAAATCGGGGGGGCCCCTACAATCAGCAGTTCTTC. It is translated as CASSLNRGGPYNQQFF.

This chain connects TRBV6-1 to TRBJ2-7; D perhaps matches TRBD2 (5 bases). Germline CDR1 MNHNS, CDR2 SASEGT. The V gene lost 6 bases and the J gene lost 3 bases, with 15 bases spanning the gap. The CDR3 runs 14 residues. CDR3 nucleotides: TGTGCCAGCAGAAAGGACGGAGGCAACTACGAGCAGTACGTC. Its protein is CASRKDGGNYEQYV.